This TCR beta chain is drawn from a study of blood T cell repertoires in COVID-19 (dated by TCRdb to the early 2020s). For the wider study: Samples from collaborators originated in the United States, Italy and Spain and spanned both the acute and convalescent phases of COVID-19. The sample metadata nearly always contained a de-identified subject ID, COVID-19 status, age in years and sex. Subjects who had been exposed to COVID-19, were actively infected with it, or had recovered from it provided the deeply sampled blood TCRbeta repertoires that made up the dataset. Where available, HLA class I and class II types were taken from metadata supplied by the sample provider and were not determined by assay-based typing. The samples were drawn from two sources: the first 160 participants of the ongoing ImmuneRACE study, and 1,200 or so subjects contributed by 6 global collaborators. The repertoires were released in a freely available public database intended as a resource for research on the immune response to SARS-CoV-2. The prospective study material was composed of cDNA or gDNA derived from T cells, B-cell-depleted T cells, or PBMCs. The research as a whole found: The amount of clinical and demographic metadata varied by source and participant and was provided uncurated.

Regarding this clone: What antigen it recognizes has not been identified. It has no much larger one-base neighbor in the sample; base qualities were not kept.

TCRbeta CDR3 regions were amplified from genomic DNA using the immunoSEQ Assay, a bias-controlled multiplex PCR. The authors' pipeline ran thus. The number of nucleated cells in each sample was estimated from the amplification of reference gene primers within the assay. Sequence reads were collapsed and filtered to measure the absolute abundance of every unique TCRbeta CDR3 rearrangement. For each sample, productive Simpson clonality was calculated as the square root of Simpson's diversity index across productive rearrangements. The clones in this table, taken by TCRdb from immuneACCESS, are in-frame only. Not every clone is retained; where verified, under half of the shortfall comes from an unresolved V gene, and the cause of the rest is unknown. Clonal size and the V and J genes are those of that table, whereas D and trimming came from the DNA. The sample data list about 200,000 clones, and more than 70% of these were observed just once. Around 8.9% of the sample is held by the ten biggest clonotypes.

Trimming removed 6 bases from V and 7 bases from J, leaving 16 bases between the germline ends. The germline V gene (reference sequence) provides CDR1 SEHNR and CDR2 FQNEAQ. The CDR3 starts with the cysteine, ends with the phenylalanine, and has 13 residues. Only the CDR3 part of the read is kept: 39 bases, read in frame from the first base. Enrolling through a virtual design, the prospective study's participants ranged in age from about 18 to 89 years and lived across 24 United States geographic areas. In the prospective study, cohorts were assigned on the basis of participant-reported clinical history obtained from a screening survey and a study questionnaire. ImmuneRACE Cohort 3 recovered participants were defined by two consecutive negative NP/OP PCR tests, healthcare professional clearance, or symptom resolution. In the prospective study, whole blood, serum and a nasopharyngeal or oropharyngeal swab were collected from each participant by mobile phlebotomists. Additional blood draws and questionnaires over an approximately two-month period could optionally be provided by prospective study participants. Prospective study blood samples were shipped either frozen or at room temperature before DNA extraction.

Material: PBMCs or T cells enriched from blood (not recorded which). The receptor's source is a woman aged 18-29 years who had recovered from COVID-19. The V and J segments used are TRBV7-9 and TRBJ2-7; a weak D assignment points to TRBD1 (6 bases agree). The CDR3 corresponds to CASSQPQGLEQYF. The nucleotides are TGTGCCAGCAGTCAACCCCAGGGGTTAGAGCAGTACTTC.